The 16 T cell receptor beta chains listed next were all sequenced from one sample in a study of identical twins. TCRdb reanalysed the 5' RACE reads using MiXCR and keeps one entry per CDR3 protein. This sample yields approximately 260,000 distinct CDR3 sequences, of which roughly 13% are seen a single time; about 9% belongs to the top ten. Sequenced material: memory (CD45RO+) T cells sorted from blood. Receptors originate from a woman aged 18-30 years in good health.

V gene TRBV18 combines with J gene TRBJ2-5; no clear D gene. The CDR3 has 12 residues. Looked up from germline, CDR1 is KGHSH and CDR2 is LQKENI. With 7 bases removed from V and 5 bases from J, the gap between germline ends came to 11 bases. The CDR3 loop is CASLMGSETQYF. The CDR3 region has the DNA TGTGCCAGCTTGATGGGGTCGGAGACCCAGTACTTC.

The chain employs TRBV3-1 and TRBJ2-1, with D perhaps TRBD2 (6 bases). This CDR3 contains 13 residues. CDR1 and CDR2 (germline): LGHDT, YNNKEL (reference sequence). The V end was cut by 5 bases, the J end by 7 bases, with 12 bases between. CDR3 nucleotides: TGTGCCAGCAGCGACCCGGGACTGAATGAGCAGTTCTTC. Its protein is CASSDPGLNEQFF.

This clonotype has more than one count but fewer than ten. The CDR3 DNA follows: TGCAGTGCTGGGCTCACCGGGCCTGGTTTAGAGACCCAGTACTTC. Translated, it gives CSAGLTGPGLETQYF. The chain couples TRBV20-1 to TRBJ2-5; D is ambiguous. The V gene's germline CDR1 is DFQATT and CDR2 SNEGSKA (reference sequence). Trimming took 5 bases from V and 4 from J, leaving 20 bases between them. The CDR3 totals 15 residues.

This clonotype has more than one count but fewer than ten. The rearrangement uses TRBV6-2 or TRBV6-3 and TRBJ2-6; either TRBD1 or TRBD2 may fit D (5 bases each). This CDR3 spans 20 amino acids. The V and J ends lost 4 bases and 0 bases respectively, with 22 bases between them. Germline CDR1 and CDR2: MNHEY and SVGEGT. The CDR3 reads CASSSFPGRVSSSGANVLTF. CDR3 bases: TGTGCCAGCAGTTCCTTCCCGGGACGGGTTTCAAGCTCTGGGGCCAACGTCCTGACTTTC.

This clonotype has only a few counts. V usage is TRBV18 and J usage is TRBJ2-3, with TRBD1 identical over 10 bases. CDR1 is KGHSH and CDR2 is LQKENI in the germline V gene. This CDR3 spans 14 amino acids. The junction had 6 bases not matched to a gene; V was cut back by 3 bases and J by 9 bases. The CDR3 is CASSPGQGEQTQYF. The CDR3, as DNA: TGTGCCAGCTCACCTGGACAGGGGGAACAGACGCAGTATTTT.

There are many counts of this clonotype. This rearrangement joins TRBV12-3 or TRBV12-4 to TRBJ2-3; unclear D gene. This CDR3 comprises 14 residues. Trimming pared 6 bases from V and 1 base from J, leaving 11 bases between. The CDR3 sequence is CASRYRVGTDTQYF. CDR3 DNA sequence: TGTGCCAGCAGGTATAGGGTTGGCACAGATACGCAGTATTTT.

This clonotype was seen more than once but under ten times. The CDR3, as DNA: TGCAGTGCCACCCGGACAGGGTATTCCTACGAGCAGTACTTC. It encodes CSATRTGYSYEQYF. This chain uses TRBV20-1 with TRBJ2-7, with TRBD1 matching over 8 bases. Germline V gene data show CDR1 as DFQATT and CDR2 as SNEGSKA (reference sequence). The trim removed 6 bases at V and 1 base at J, leaving 8 bases unmatched. The CDR3 is 14 amino acids.

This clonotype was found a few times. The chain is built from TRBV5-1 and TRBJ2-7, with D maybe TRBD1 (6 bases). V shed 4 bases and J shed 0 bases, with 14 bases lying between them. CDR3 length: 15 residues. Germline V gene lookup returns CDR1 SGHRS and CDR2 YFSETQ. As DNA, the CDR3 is TGCGCCAGCAGCCCCTATGGACAGAGCTCCTACGAGCAGTACTTC. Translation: CASSPYGQSSYEQYF.

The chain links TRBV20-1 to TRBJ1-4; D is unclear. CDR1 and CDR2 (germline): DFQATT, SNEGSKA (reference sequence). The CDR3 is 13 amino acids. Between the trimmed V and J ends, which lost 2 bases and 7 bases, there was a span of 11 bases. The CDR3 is CSARLNVGEKLFF. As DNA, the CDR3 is TGCAGTGCTAGATTGAACGTAGGTGAAAAACTGTTTTTT.

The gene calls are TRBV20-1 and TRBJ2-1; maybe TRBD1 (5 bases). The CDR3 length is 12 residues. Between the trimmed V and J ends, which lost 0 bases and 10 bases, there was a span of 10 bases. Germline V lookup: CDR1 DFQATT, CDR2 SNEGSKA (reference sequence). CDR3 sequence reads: CSAREGAGEQFF. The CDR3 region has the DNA TGCAGTGCTAGAGAAGGGGCAGGGGAGCAGTTCTTC.

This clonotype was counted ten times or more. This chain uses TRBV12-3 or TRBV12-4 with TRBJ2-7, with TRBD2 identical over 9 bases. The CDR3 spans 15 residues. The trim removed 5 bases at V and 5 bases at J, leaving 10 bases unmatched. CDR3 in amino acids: CASSPGLAFVNEQYF. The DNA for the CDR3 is TGTGCCAGCAGTCCCGGACTAGCGTTTGTAAACGAGCAGTACTTC.

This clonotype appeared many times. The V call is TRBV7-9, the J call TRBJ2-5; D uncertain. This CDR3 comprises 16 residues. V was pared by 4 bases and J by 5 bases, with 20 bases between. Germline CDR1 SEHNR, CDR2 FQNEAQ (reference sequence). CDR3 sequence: CASSSFSAPIGETQYF. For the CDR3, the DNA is TGTGCCAGCAGCTCTTTCTCGGCGCCGATCGGGGAGACCCAGTACTTC.

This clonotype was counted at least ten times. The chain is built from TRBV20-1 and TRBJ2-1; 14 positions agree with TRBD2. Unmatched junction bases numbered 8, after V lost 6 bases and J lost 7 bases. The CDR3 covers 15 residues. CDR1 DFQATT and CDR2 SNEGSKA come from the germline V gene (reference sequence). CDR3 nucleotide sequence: TGCAGTGCCTTAACGACTAGCGGGAGGGGAAATGAGCAGTTCTTC. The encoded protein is CSALTTSGRGNEQFF.

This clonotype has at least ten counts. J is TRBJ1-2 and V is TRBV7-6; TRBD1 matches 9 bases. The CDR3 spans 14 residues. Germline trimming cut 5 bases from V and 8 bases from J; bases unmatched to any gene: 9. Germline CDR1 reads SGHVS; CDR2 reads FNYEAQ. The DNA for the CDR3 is TGTGCCAGCAGCACAACAGGGGGCTCTAGCGGCTACACCTTC. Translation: CASSTTGGSSGYTF.

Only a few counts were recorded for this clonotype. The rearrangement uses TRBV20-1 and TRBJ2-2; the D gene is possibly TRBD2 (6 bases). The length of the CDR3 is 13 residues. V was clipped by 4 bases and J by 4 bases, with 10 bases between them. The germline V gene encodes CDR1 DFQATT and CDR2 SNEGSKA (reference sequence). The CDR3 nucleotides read TGCAGTGCTATGGGGGGAGTCACCGGGGAGCTGTTTTTT. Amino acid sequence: CSAMGGVTGELFF.

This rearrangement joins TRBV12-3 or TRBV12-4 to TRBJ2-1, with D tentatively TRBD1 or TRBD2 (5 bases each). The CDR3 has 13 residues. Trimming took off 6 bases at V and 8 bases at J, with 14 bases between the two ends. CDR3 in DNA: TGTGCCAGCAGCCGGGGCTATAGGGATGAGCAGTTCTTC. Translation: CASSRGYRDEQFF.